What follows are 21 T cell receptor beta chains derived from one specimen sequenced in a study of blood T cell repertoires in COVID-19. TCRdb's table, derived via immunoSEQ multiplex PCR, lists solely in-frame clones and lacks some. The sample has fewer than 200,000 clones; roughly 87% are singletons. The sample comprised peripheral blood. These receptors were obtained from a man aged 18 to 29 who had recovered from COVID-19.

The CDR3, as DNA: TGTGCCAGCAGTTTAAGGGGTGATAGCAATCAGCCCCAGCATTTT. This codes for CASSLRGDSNQPQHF. The rearrangement uses TRBV27 and TRBJ1-5, with D possibly being TRBD1 (5 bases). CDR3 length: 15 residues. Trimming left V 2 bases short and J 0 bases short, with 8 bases between. The germline V gene has CDR1 MNHEY and CDR2 SMNVEV (reference sequence).

The chain recombines TRBV2 with TRBJ2-7; D is possibly TRBD1 (6 bases). This CDR3 has 14 residues. V lost 7 bases to trimming and J lost 3 bases, with 16 bases between them. The germline V gene has CDR1 SNHLY and CDR2 FYNNEI. The CDR3, as DNA: TGTGCCAGCAAAGAACAGGGCTGGAGCTACGAGCAGTACTTC. Amino acid sequence: CASKEQGWSYEQYF.

This chain uses TRBV29-1 with TRBJ2-7; possible D gene TRBD1, 5 bases. Trimming shortened V by 1 base and J by 6 bases, and 13 bases separated the two germline ends. Germline CDR1 is SQVTM and CDR2 is ANQGSEA. The CDR3 spans 13 residues. This CDR3 reads CSVEVRIGAEQYF. The CDR3 coding sequence is TGCAGCGTTGAAGTACGCATAGGGGCCGAGCAGTACTTC.

The V gene is TRBV24-1, the J gene TRBJ1-4, with 7 positions matching TRBD1. CDR1 is KGHDR, CDR2 SFDVKD, per germline. V was clipped by 2 bases and J by 8 bases; unmatched bases: 10. CDR3 length: 16 amino acids. The CDR3 region is CATSDYTGAGNEKLFF. For the CDR3, the DNA is TGTGCCACCAGTGATTATACAGGGGCGGGGAACGAAAAACTGTTTTTT.

This chain connects TRBV21-1 to TRBJ1-1; TRBD1 reflects the table's D call only, with no check against the DNA. TRBV21-1 is annotated as a pseudogene. The CDR3 extends over 16 amino acids. CDR3 DNA sequence: TGTGCCAGCAGCAAATCAGGACAGGGGTGGTACACTGAAGCTTTCTTT. This encodes CASSKSGQGWYTEAFF.

This rearrangement joins TRBV7-2 to TRBJ2-7, with D tentatively TRBD1 (6 bases). This CDR3 contains 13 residues. CDR1 is SGHTA, CDR2 FQGNSA, per germline. V shed 5 bases and J shed 9 bases, with 17 bases lying between them. The CDR3 sequence: CASSQSRVGGQYF. CDR3 in DNA: TGTGCCAGCAGCCAAAGCAGAGTAGGGGGGCAGTACTTC.

The gene calls are TRBV9 and TRBJ1-1, with D tentatively TRBD1 (5 bases). V was trimmed by 3 bases and J by 8 bases, leaving 14 bases between them. CDR3 length: 13 amino acids. Germline CDR1 is SGDLS and CDR2 is YYNGEE. CDR3 protein: CASSAVFGGEAFF. The CDR3 DNA reads as TGTGCCAGCAGCGCCGTTTTTGGGGGGGAAGCTTTCTTT. Looking up the rest from reference TRBV9 and TRBJ1-1 gives the full variable domain: DSGVTQTPKHLITATGQRVTLRCSPRSGDLSVYWYQQSLDQGLQFLIQYYNGEERAKGNILERFSAQQFPDLHSELNLSSLELGDSALYFCASSAVFGGEAFFGQGTRLTVV.

The chain recombines TRBV3-1 (or the pseudogene TRBV3-2) with TRBJ2-1, with 10 bases aligning to TRBD2. Germline CDR1 and CDR2: LGHDT and YNNKEL (reference sequence). V shed 0 bases and J 7 bases; nucleotides not matched to a gene: 9. The CDR3 is 17 amino acids. CDR3 in DNA: TGTGCCAGCAGCCAAGATAGGCGGACTAGCGGAGGGAATGAGCAGTTCTTC. This sequence encodes CASSQDRRTSGGNEQFF.

J is TRBJ1-1 and V is TRBV21-1. TRBV21-1 is a recognized pseudogene. The CDR3 contains 16 residues. For the CDR3, the DNA is TGTGCCAGCAGTTTTCCAGCAGAGGTGGCGAACACTGAAGCTTTCTTT. The encoded protein is CASSFPAEVANTEAFF.

The chain links TRBV9 to TRBJ1-3; TRBD1 might be the D (6 bases). CDR1 is SGDLS, CDR2 YYNGEE, per germline. This CDR3 contains 14 residues. V gave up 4 bases and J gave up 0 bases, with 8 bases separating them. The CDR3 DNA follows: TGTGCCAGCAGCACGACAGGCTCTGGAAACACCATATATTTT. Residues: CASSTTGSGNTIYF.

This clone was counted once. The rearrangement uses TRBV9 and TRBJ2-7, with 7 positions matching TRBD1. The V gene end was trimmed by 4 bases and the J gene end by 1 base; junction bases not matched to a gene: 5. The CDR3 is made up of 14 amino acids. Germline V CDR1 and CDR2: SGDLS, YYNGEE. CDR3: CASSTAGGSYEQYF. CDR3 sequence (DNA): TGTGCCAGCAGCACTGCAGGGGGTTCCTACGAGCAGTACTTC.

The chain carries TRBV6-2 or TRBV6-3 and TRBJ2-7, with D hard to call. V was clipped by 2 bases and J by 1 base, with 9 bases between them. The germline V gene encodes CDR1 MNHEY and CDR2 SVGEGT. The CDR3 is 14 residues long. Written as DNA, the CDR3 is TGTGCCAGCAGTTACACGACACTTTCCTACGAGCAGTACTTC. Amino acid sequence: CASSYTTLSYEQYF.

The rearrangement uses TRBV6-5 and TRBJ1-6; D possibly corresponds to TRBD1 (6 bases). Germline CDR1 is MNHEY and CDR2 is SVGAGI. This CDR3 contains 15 residues. V was pared by 2 bases and J by 9 bases, with 14 bases between. CDR3 sequence reads: CASSYGQPMSSPLHF. CDR3 in DNA: TGTGCCAGCAGTTACGGACAGCCGATGTCTTCACCCCTCCACTTT.

This sequence joins TRBV6-2 or TRBV6-3 and TRBJ2-5; 9 positions match TRBD1. The V gene's germline CDR1 is MNHEY and CDR2 SVGEGT. The V gene end was trimmed by 6 bases and the J gene end by 2 bases; junction bases not matched to a gene: 7. The CDR3 consists of 15 residues. The chain's CDR3 is CASSSSGTGQETQYF. CDR3 DNA: TGTGCCAGCAGCTCGTCCGGGACAGGGCAAGAGACCCAGTACTTC.

Only one count was recorded for this clone. V gene TRBV11-3 combines with J gene TRBJ2-1, with 8 bases matching TRBD2. The V and J ends lost 5 bases and 3 bases, in that order; junction bases with no gene match: 6. The CDR3 loop spans 15 amino acids. Germline CDR1 reads SGHNT; CDR2 reads YENEEA. This CDR3 reads CASSHGTRGYNEQFF. CDR3 DNA: TGTGCCAGCAGCCACGGGACTAGAGGCTACAATGAGCAGTTCTTC.

The chain links TRBV29-1 to TRBJ2-5, with 7 bases matching TRBD2. V shed 7 bases and J 3 bases; nucleotides not matched to a gene: 8. Germline V CDR1 and CDR2: SQVTM, ANQGSEA. This CDR3 spans 13 amino acids. The CDR3 protein is CSGSGGWEETQYF. In nucleotides, the CDR3 is TGCAGCGGCTCGGGAGGCTGGGAAGAGACCCAGTACTTC.

This clone was detected many times. The genes are TRBV28 and TRBJ1-2, with D possibly matching TRBD1 (6 bases). The length of the CDR3 is 11 residues. Germline CDR1 reads MDHEN; CDR2 reads SYDVKM. Between the trimmed V and J ends, which lost 7 bases and 3 bases, there was a span of 6 bases. CDR3 in DNA: TGTGCCAGCACAGGGGACTATGGCTACACCTTC. Translation gives CASTGDYGYTF.

The chain combines TRBV28 with TRBJ2-1, with 10 bases lining up with TRBD1. Germline CDR1 is MDHEN and CDR2 is SYDVKM. The CDR3 loop spans 15 amino acids. V lost 7 bases and J lost 10; bases outside the gene matches: 13. The CDR3 DNA sequence: TGTGCCAGCACCATTAAGGGACAGGGGTTCAACGAGCAGTTCTTC. Translated, it gives CASTIKGQGFNEQFF.

The V call is TRBV6-5, the J call TRBJ1-5, with D possibly being TRBD1 (5 bases). The germline V gene encodes CDR1 MNHEY and CDR2 SVGAGI. V was cut by 2 bases and J by 1 base, with 12 bases left in between. There are 16 residues in the CDR3. The CDR3 region is CASSYGGGRSNQPQHF. DNA for the CDR3: TGTGCCAGCAGTTACGGGGGGGGACGGAGCAATCAGCCCCAGCATTTT.

This clone has only one observation. V and J are TRBV12-5 and TRBJ2-2, with 8 bases aligning to TRBD1. The CDR3 has 16 residues. Per germline, CDR1 LGHNT and CDR2 FRNRAP. The ends lost 10 bases at V and 5 bases at J; junction bases unmatched: 15. The CDR3 coding sequence is TGTGCTACGGGGACAGGACGCACATGGGGGACCGGGGAGCTGTTTTTT. Translating it yields CATGTGRTWGTGELFF.

The rearrangement joins TRBV5-4 to TRBJ2-2; D is unresolved. Germline CDR1 is SGHNT and CDR2 is YYREEE (reference sequence). The length of the CDR3 is 13 residues. Between the trimmed V and J ends, which lost 6 bases and 2 bases, there was a span of 8 bases. CDR3: CASKERNTGELFF. In DNA form, the CDR3 reads TGTGCCAGCAAGGAGCGAAACACCGGGGAGCTGTTTTTT.